This record covers a single TCR beta chain. This clone was counted a few times. The antigen this receptor binds is unknown. Base-call qualities are not available, and no considerably larger clone is one nucleotide away. The identical CDR3 is also encoded by other nucleotide sequences in the sample. These data belong to a study of blood T cell repertoires in COVID-19 (dated by TCRdb to the early 2020s). A note on the overall study: The collaborator samples originated in the United States, Italy and Spain and spanned the acute and convalescent phases of COVID-19. The material from the prospective study consisted of cDNA or gDNA derived from T cells, B-cell-depleted T cells, or PBMCs. Samples came from the ongoing ImmuneRACE study (first 160 participants) plus 1,254 subjects from 6 global collaborators. The repertoires were made available in a free public database intended to serve as a resource for research on the immune response to SARS-CoV-2. The dataset comprised deeply sampled blood TCRbeta repertoires from subjects exposed to, actively infected with, or recovered from COVID-19. A de-identified subject ID, COVID-19 status, age in years and sex were almost always included in the sample metadata. Where available, HLA class I and class II types were taken from metadata supplied by the sample provider and were not determined by assay-based typing. Here is what the overall study found, with its caveats: The amount of clinical and demographic metadata varied by source and participant and was provided uncurated.

Another Seattle source contributed samples from volunteer blood donors who had recovered from COVID-19. Collaborating institutions collected whole blood in K2EDTA tubes following their own protocols. For TCRbeta analysis, collaborators shipped samples as frozen whole blood, isolated PBMCs, or DNA extracted from either of those sample types. The immunoSEQ Assay, a bias-controlled multiplex PCR, was used to amplify TCRbeta CDR3 regions from genomic DNA. Processing in the source paper ran as follows. Nucleated cell counts per sample were estimated from amplification of reference gene primers within the assay. To quantify the absolute abundance of each unique TCRbeta CDR3 rearrangement, sequence reads were collapsed and filtered. For each sample, productive Simpson clonality was calculated as the square root of Simpson's diversity index over productive rearrangements. As stored in TCRdb, this immuneACCESS dataset retains in-frame rearrangements with V and J assigned. A fraction of the clones does not appear; measured against another copy, unresolved V genes explain less than half of the discrepancy, and the remainder lacks a known reason. Clone size and the V and J calls come from that table; the DNA yielded D and trimming. This sample comprises under 250,000 clones, 84% of them detected only once. In total, the top ten clones hold more than 4.5% of the sample.

V sheds 1 base and J sheds 1 base, leaving 5 bases between their ends. CDR1 SGHAT and CDR2 FQNNGV are derived from the germline V gene. Counted from cysteine to phenylalanine, this CDR3 has 14 amino acids. Solely the CDR3 DNA is kept, with 42 bases framed from the first base. The TCR sequence derives from a woman aged 60-75 years who had recovered from COVID-19. The sample consisted of peripheral blood. The chain couples TRBV11-2 to TRBJ1-3; no confident D gene assignment can be made. The nucleotide sequence reads as follows: TGTGCCAGCAGCTTAGCCGTTTCTGGAAACACCATATATTTT. Its translation reads: CASSLAVSGNTIYF.